The 30 T cell receptor beta chains below were found in one sample sequenced in a study of blood T cell repertoires in COVID-19. Assay used: immunoSEQ multiplex PCR; TCRdb lists only in-frame clones, some missing. This sample has some 260,000 clones, with just over 90% found just once. The specimen was PBMCs or T cells enriched from blood (not recorded which). These receptors all stem from a woman in her late teens or twenties who had recovered from COVID-19.

The CDR3 coding sequence is TGTGCCAGCAGGCTAAGGGGGAGTAACGATCAGCCCCAGCATTTT. Translating gives CASRLRGSNDQPQHF. The chain couples TRBV21-1 to TRBJ1-5; the table's D call of TRBD1 was not tested on the DNA. TRBV21-1 is classified as a pseudogene. This CDR3 contains 15 residues.

The chain employs TRBV9 and TRBJ2-7, with a weak D call TRBD2 (6 bases). V lost 2 bases to trimming and J lost 3 bases, with 21 bases between them. The germline CDR1 and CDR2 sequences are SGDLS and YYNGEE. This CDR3 is built from 17 residues. This CDR3 reads CASSVHPKTRKGYEQYF. Here the CDR3 DNA reads TGTGCCAGCAGCGTGCACCCCAAGACTAGGAAAGGCTACGAGCAGTACTTC.

J is TRBJ2-5 and V is TRBV3-1 (or the pseudogene TRBV3-2); 7 bases are a match to TRBD2. The CDR3 spans 14 residues. The ends lost 4 bases at V and 1 base at J; junction bases unmatched: 3. The germline CDR1 and CDR2 sequences are LGHDT and YNNKEL (reference sequence). This chain's CDR3 is CASSLAGLQETQYF. The CDR3 nucleotides read TGTGCCAGCAGCCTAGCGGGCCTCCAAGAGACCCAGTACTTC.

The chain is built from TRBV5-1 and TRBJ2-1, with 11 bases that match TRBD2. Germline-derived CDR1 and CDR2 are SGHRS and YFSETQ. Unmatched junction bases numbered 3, after V lost 3 bases and J lost 7 bases. There are 14 residues in the CDR3. The DNA of the CDR3 is TGCGCCAGCAGCTACGGGACTAGCGGAAATGAGCAGTTCTTC. Encoded protein: CASSYGTSGNEQFF.

This chain links TRBV15 with TRBJ1-2; the D gene is possibly TRBD1 (5 bases). Trimming removed 5 bases at V and 8 bases at J, with 9 bases between. This CDR3 is built from 11 residues. CDR1 and CDR2 from the germline V gene are LNHNV and YYDKDF (reference sequence). The CDR3 region has the DNA TGTGCCACCAGCGCCCAGGGAGGCTACACCTTC. Amino acids: CATSAQGGYTF.

CDR3 nucleotides: TGCAGCGTTGAAGAACAGGCTAGCGGGAGTGAGACCCAGTACTTC. Amino acid sequence: CSVEEQASGSETQYF. The chain links TRBV29-1 to TRBJ2-5; 10 nucleotides agree with TRBD2. This CDR3 is 15 amino acids long. CDR1 is SQVTM, CDR2 ANQGSEA, per germline. The junction had 6 bases not matched to a gene; V was cut back by 0 bases and J by 5 bases.

The chain is built from TRBV7-9 and TRBJ1-2, with D uncertain. Between the trimmed V and J ends, which lost 5 bases and 4 bases, there was a span of 11 bases. Germline V gives CDR1 SEHNR, CDR2 FQNEAQ (reference sequence). The CDR3 is 13 residues long. CDR3 sequence (DNA): TGTGCCAGCAGCCTCGGGTTTCCCTATGGCTACACCTTC. It translates to CASSLGFPYGYTF.

The rearrangement links TRBV29-1 to TRBJ2-7, with D perhaps matching TRBD1 (6 bases). The germline V gene has CDR1 SQVTM and CDR2 ANQGSEA. The length of the CDR3 is 12 residues. The V and J ends lost 5 bases and 6 bases respectively, with 14 bases between them. The CDR3 reads CSVSQGLGEQYF. The CDR3 DNA is TGCAGCGTTTCCCAGGGGCTTGGCGAGCAGTACTTC.

The CDR3, as DNA: TGTGCCAGCAGCTTAAATCTACTAGATTCCGGGAGTGGGGCCAACGTCCTGACTTTC. Translation gives CASSLNLLDSGSGANVLTF. V is TRBV7-6 and J is TRBJ2-6, with D tentatively TRBD2 (6 bases). This CDR3 has 19 amino acids. CDR1 and CDR2 from the germline V gene are SGHVS and FNYEAQ. The V end was cut by 2 bases, the J end by 3 bases, with 20 bases between.

The chain couples TRBV5-1 to TRBJ1-1, with 10 bases identical to TRBD1. The CDR3 extends over 17 amino acids. J lost 10 bases, V lost 4 bases, and 19 bases had no gene match. The germline V gene has CDR1 SGHRS and CDR2 YFSETQ. The CDR3 reads CASSPTPRSTGGALAFF. CDR3 nucleotides: TGCGCCAGCAGCCCCACCCCGAGATCGACAGGGGGCGCTTTAGCTTTCTTT.

The chain recombines TRBV5-4 with TRBJ1-6; a weak D match, TRBD1 (6 bases). The CDR3 consists of 15 residues. Trimming took off 3 bases at V and 10 bases at J, with 17 bases between the two ends. Germline V CDR1 and CDR2: SGHNT, YYREEE (reference sequence). CDR3 loop: CASSSTGSMGSPLHF. In DNA form, the CDR3 reads TGTGCCAGCAGCTCAACAGGGTCTATGGGATCACCCCTCCACTTT.

This clone was seen more than once but under ten times. The rearrangement uses TRBV11-3 and TRBJ2-1, with 7 bases lining up with TRBD2. J gave up 4 bases and V 1 base, and 4 bases lay outside the gene matches. Germline V gives CDR1 SGHNT, CDR2 YENEEA. This CDR3 is built from 15 residues. This CDR3 is CASSLVSGQYNEQFF. The CDR3 nucleotides read TGTGCCAGCAGCTTAGTTAGCGGGCAATACAATGAGCAGTTCTTC.

CDR3 loop: CAINRGQPNYGYTF. CDR3 sequence (DNA): TGTGCCATCAACCGGGGACAGCCGAACTATGGCTACACCTTC. This rearrangement joins TRBV10-3 to TRBJ1-2; 7 nucleotides agree with TRBD1. CDR3 length: 14 residues. V lost 7 bases and J lost 2; bases outside the gene matches: 7. CDR1 and CDR2 from the germline V gene are ENHRY and SYGVKD.

The genes are TRBV9 and TRBJ1-2; 7 bases align to TRBD1. Germline lookup yields CDR1 SGDLS and CDR2 YYNGEE. After removal of 4 bases from V and 7 bases from J, the junction contained 10 bases not matched to a gene. The CDR3 sequence is 14 residues long. In DNA, the CDR3 is TGTGCCAGCAGCCAACCGGGACAGACGGCTGGCTACACCTTC. The encoded protein is CASSQPGQTAGYTF.

The V call is TRBV5-5, the J call TRBJ2-5; 7 bases match TRBD2. Germline values: CDR1 SGHKS, CDR2 YYEKEE (reference sequence). CDR3 length equals 17 residues. Germline trimming cut 0 bases from V and 5 bases from J; bases unmatched to any gene: 13. The CDR3 here is CASSLAEVRGLGETQYF. The CDR3 nucleotides are TGTGCCAGCAGCTTGGCCGAAGTGCGGGGGTTGGGGGAGACCCAGTACTTC.

The chain has TRBV24-1 and TRBJ1-2, with a tentative D call TRBD1 (6 bases). Trimming cost V 3 bases and J 8 bases, with 18 bases left between them. This CDR3 region has 15 residues. Germline CDR1 KGHDR, CDR2 SFDVKD. CDR3 nucleotides: TGTGCCACCAGTGATCCCTCGGGGGGGGGCCACGGCTACACCTTC. Its translation is CATSDPSGGGHGYTF.

The rearrangement links TRBV11-1 to TRBJ2-7; D call uncertain. This CDR3 has 11 amino acids. The V gene's germline CDR1 is SGHAT and CDR2 FQDESV (reference sequence). Trimming shortened V by 4 bases and J by 3 bases, and 4 bases separated the two germline ends. The CDR3: CASSSGYEQYF. The DNA of the CDR3 is TGTGCCAGCAGCTCAGGCTACGAGCAGTACTTC.

The chain links TRBV10-2 to TRBJ1-3; D call uncertain. Trimming took 1 base from V and 5 from J, leaving 9 bases between them. This CDR3 spans 14 amino acids. Germline V gene lookup returns CDR1 WSHSY and CDR2 SAAADI. The CDR3 DNA sequence: TGCGCCAGCAGTGAGTTCCTTGGGCGAAACACCATATATTTT. As protein: CASSEFLGRNTIYF.

The V call is TRBV6-6, the J call TRBJ1-1; possibly TRBD1 for D (5 bases). The germline V and J ends were trimmed by 7 bases and 3 bases, with 15 bases remaining between them. The CDR3 is made up of 14 amino acids. Germline assignment: CDR1 MNHNY and CDR2 SVGAGI (reference sequence). The CDR3 spells CASIPRDSHTEAFF. DNA for the CDR3: TGTGCCAGCATCCCTCGAGACAGCCACACTGAAGCTTTCTTT.

This clone came up once. The chain couples TRBV28 to TRBJ2-7; D is uncertain. The CDR3 extends over 16 amino acids. Trimming removed 4 bases from V and 2 bases from J, with 18 bases in between. Germline values: CDR1 MDHEN, CDR2 SYDVKM. CDR3 residues: CASSSPPGAGAYEQYF. The CDR3, as DNA: TGTGCCAGCAGTTCCCCCCCAGGCGCAGGTGCCTACGAGCAGTACTTC.

This sequence joins TRBV19 and TRBJ2-1; 10 bases fit TRBD2. This CDR3 comprises 16 residues. Germline CDR1 and CDR2: LNHDA and SQIVND (reference sequence). The trim removed 1 base at V and 3 bases at J, leaving 3 bases unmatched. CDR3 in DNA: TGTGCCAGTAGTATAGGGACTAGCGGAGTCTACAATGAGCAGTTCTTC. Residues: CASSIGTSGVYNEQFF.

This clone was observed a single time. The CDR3 reads CASSYTSTDTQYF. The CDR3 DNA sequence: TGTGCCAGCTCCTATACCAGCACAGATACGCAGTATTTT. The rearrangement uses TRBV18 and TRBJ2-3; no reliable D call. In germline, CDR1 is KGHSH, CDR2 LQKENI. The CDR3 consists of 13 residues. Between the trimmed V and J ends, which lost 6 bases and 0 bases, there was a span of 7 bases.

Concerning this clone: At one of its ends the junction is not consistent with the germline gene, which may arise from a read error. The V call is TRBV7-7, the J call TRBJ2-1; possible D gene TRBD1, 6 bases. The CDR3 consists of 13 residues. The germline V gene has CDR1 SSHAT and CDR2 FNYEAQ (reference sequence). The CDR3 region is CASSLKGVGEQFF. The CDR3 nucleotides read TGTGCTAGCAGCTTAAAGGGGGTTGGTGAGCAGTTCTTC.

As for this clone: Other DNA sequences in this specimen translate into the identical CDR3. The V call is TRBV28, the J call TRBJ2-7, with D unresolved. CDR1 MDHEN and CDR2 SYDVKM come from the germline V gene. The CDR3 runs to 11 residues. Between the trimmed V and J ends, which lost 4 bases and 3 bases, there was a span of 4 bases. CDR3 in amino acids: CASSSYYEQYF. The CDR3 DNA sequence: TGTGCCAGCAGTTCCTACTACGAGCAGTACTTC.

This chain joins TRBV3-1 (or the pseudogene TRBV3-2) and TRBJ1-2; no reliable D call. V shed 7 bases and J shed 2 bases, with 8 bases lying between them. This CDR3 is built from 12 residues. Germline CDR1 LGHDT, CDR2 YNNKEL (reference sequence). The CDR3 spells CASNSQNYGYTF. The CDR3 coding sequence is TGTGCCAGCAACAGCCAAAACTATGGCTACACCTTC.

The rearrangement uses TRBV18 and TRBJ2-7; a weak D match, TRBD2 (5 bases). V shed 3 bases and J shed 1 base, with 10 bases lying between them. This CDR3 has 14 amino acids. The germline V gene has CDR1 KGHSH and CDR2 LQKENI. The CDR3 bases are TGTGCCAGCTCACCGAATCGAGGGTCCTACGAGCAGTACTTC. Encoded protein: CASSPNRGSYEQYF.

V is TRBV9 and J is TRBJ2-7; possible D gene TRBD1, 5 bases. Germline V gene lookup returns CDR1 SGDLS and CDR2 YYNGEE. V lost 3 bases and J lost 6, with 13 bases in between. This CDR3 region has 13 residues. The CDR3 nucleotides read TGTGCCAGCAGCGCCACAGACAGTGGCGAGCAGTACTTC. Protein product: CASSATDSGEQYF.

The V and J genes are TRBV28 and TRBJ2-5, with D perhaps matching TRBD2 (5 bases). CDR3 length: 14 amino acids. The V end lost 10 bases, the J end lost 3 bases, and 18 bases lay between the germline ends. Germline V gene lookup returns CDR1 MDHEN and CDR2 SYDVKM. The CDR3 loop reads CATRRELLKETQYF. The CDR3 DNA is TGTGCCACCCGACGGGAATTATTAAAAGAGACCCAGTACTTC.

V and J are TRBV4-1 and TRBJ1-3; D unclear. There are 15 residues in the CDR3. V lost 1 base to trimming and J lost 0 bases, with 7 bases between them. The germline V gene has CDR1 MGHRA and CDR2 YSYEKL. The CDR3 protein is CASSQVKSSGNTIYF. DNA for the CDR3: TGCGCCAGCAGCCAAGTGAAGAGCTCTGGAAACACCATATATTTT.

The chain carries TRBV3-1 (or the pseudogene TRBV3-2) and TRBJ1-1; TRBD1 agrees at 7 bases. There are 15 residues in the CDR3. V gave up 5 bases and J gave up 4 bases; unmatched junction bases: 10. From germline, CDR1 is LGHDT and CDR2 YNNKEL (reference sequence). The CDR3 nucleotides read TGTGCCAGCAGCACGGGAGGGGGCGATAGCACTGAAGCTTTCTTT. Its translation is CASSTGGGDSTEAFF.